The entry below describes one T cell receptor (beta chain). There is no known antigen for this receptor. No base qualities exist here, and no much larger clone lies one base off it. This specimen comes from a study of T cell responses to AZD1222 COVID-19 vaccine (dated by TCRdb to the early 2020s). Looking at the study overall: AZD1222 recipients with second doses at about 4 weeks or about 12 weeks were pooled, because spike-specific TCR depth and breadth did not differ between schedules. Trial participants were enrolled by age into 18-55, 56-69 and 70-plus year subgroups, with roughly 150, 30 and 60 TCR-sequenced participants respectively. A total of 233 trial participants underwent TCR sequencing, of whom about 210 had received two doses of AZD1222 and around 25 had received two doses of the MenACWY control vaccine. Findings and caveats that apply to the study as a whole: Epitopes outside the regions mutated in the B.1.351 and B.1.1.7 variants were reportedly recognized by nearly half of the unique spike-specific TCRs. Conclusions about previously exposed vaccinees are limited, since just 5 or 6 AZD1222 recipients were seropositive for SARS-CoV-2 at baseline. The vaccine-associated CD4 TCRs covered the entire spike protein, and the dominant responses fell in regions 160-218 and 743-854. Most participants were white British and females outnumbered males, and the authors suggested that clonal diversity may have been underestimated. The 56-69-year group was small, and its depth increase did not reach significance, likely because of low power. A significant rise in spike-specific TCR breadth and depth was observed after two AZD1222 doses relative to day 0 and relative to MenACWY recipients. Because no day 14 peak-response samples were available, the repertoires could be characterized only after the peak T cell response.

The time point tag for this specimen amounts to: baseline before first vaccination. Samples from vaccinated people were obtained from the UK trials COV001 and COV002, which included a single-blind randomized controlled phase 2/3 trial of AZD1222 (ChAdOx1 nCoV-19) in healthy adults. For TCRbeta chain sequencing, PBMC samples from trial participants were taken at day 0 and at day 28 after the second dose. After removal of 2 bases from V and 3 bases from J, the junction retains 6 bases not matched to a gene. The CDR3 runs 15 amino acids, cysteine and phenylalanine included. Only CDR3 DNA is held: 45 bases, read in frame from base 1. The germline V gene yields SGHRS for CDR1 and YFSETQ for CDR2. The CDR3 regions of human TCRbeta chains were analyzed by immunosequencing. On the study's bioinformatics: TCRs in the repertoires were compared against a reference library of SARS-CoV-2-specific TCRs that had been generated with the MIRA antigen-specificity platform. Breadth was defined as the fraction of unique TCRs that were SARS-CoV-2-associated, and depth was defined as the fraction of total T cells that were SARS-CoV-2-associated. Using the MIRA data, each spike-specific TCR was assigned both to the spike region to which the TCR was reactive and to a CD4 or CD8 class. Log10-transformed breadth and depth values were compared by one-way ANOVA with Sidak's multiple comparisons tests. The source is immuneACCESS, and TCRdb retained only in-frame sequences with V and J called. Part of the clones is not carried over; for the studies checked, unresolved V genes explain less than half of this, and the remainder is unexplained. The D gene and trimming were derived from the DNA, and the V and J assignments and clone size from that table. The sample table records 110,000 or so clones; roughly nine tenths of these occur just once. Around 7% of the sample rests with the top ten.

Here the sequenced sample was peripheral blood, taken on day 0 of AZD1222 vaccination. The clonotype originates from an adult in good health. The chain was built from TRBV5-1 and TRBJ2-3; 7 central bases correspond to TRBD2. The CDR3 corresponds to CASSLKTGGTDTQYF. The DNA sequence is TGCGCCAGCAGCTTAAAAACCGGGGGGACAGATACGCAGTATTTT.